The 28 T cell receptor beta chains reported below all come from one sample, sequenced in a study of blood T cell repertoires in COVID-19. Data came from immunoSEQ multiplex PCR; TCRdb stores just in-frame clones and leaves some out. This sample carries tens of thousands of clones, roughly 94% of them seen once, and the ten largest clones take approximately 3.7%. The sample taken for sequencing was peripheral blood. The receptors come from a human donor with active COVID-19. The donor label of this sample is uncertain.

The V and J genes are TRBV7-8 and TRBJ2-7; D is possibly TRBD2 (6 bases). The CDR3 runs 16 residues. V lost 1 base to trimming and J lost 2 bases, with 15 bases between them. The germline V gene has CDR1 SGHVS and CDR2 FQNEAQ. CDR3 bases: TGTGCCAGCAGCTTAGGAGGTACGGGACTTACCTACGAGCAGTACTTC. It is translated as CASSLGGTGLTYEQYF. Full variable domain (rest looked up from reference TRBV7-8 and TRBJ2-7): GAGVSQSPRYKVAKRGQDVALRCDPISGHVSLFWYQQALGQGPEFLTYFQNEAQLDKSGLPSDRFFAERPEGSVSTLKIQRTQQEDSAVYLCASSLGGTGLTYEQYFGPGTRLTVT.

The chain is built from TRBV11-3 and TRBJ1-1; D is unclear. CDR1 SGHNT and CDR2 YENEEA come from the germline V gene. V was clipped by 1 base and J by 1 base, with 4 bases between them. This CDR3 contains 13 residues. The CDR3 spells CASSLASNTEAFF. CDR3 coding DNA: TGTGCCAGCAGCTTAGCATCGAACACTGAAGCTTTCTTT.

The chain links TRBV6-2 or TRBV6-3 to TRBJ2-3; TRBD2 matches at 15 bases. CDR3 length: 18 residues. CDR1 MNHEY and CDR2 SVGEGT come from the germline V gene. Losses at the gene ends were 6 bases for V and 6 bases for J; bases not matched to a gene: 13. This CDR3 is CASSLRRTSGGAGDTQYF. As DNA, the CDR3 is TGTGCCAGCAGCCTAAGGCGGACTAGCGGGGGGGCGGGTGATACGCAGTATTTT.

This chain links TRBV18 with TRBJ2-4; D ambiguous. Trimming removed 1 base from V and 8 bases from J, with 6 bases in between. Germline V gene sequence: CDR1 KGHSH, CDR2 LQKENI. The CDR3 length is 12 residues. The CDR3 sequence is CASSPLTDIQYF. The CDR3 bases are TGTGCCAGCTCACCACTAACGGACATTCAGTACTTC.

The J gene is TRBJ2-3, the V gene TRBV3-1 (or the pseudogene TRBV3-2); 8 bases map to TRBD1. The ends lost 6 bases at V and 0 bases at J; junction bases unmatched: 8. The CDR3 runs 16 residues. Germline-derived CDR1 and CDR2 are LGHDT and YNNKEL (reference sequence). CDR3 sequence: CASSHRGESSTDTQYF. In nucleotides, the CDR3 is TGTGCCAGCAGTCACAGGGGGGAAAGTAGCACAGATACGCAGTATTTT.

This chain connects TRBV6-1 to TRBJ2-1, with 7 bases fitting TRBD1. The length of the CDR3 is 15 residues. The germline V gene has CDR1 MNHNS and CDR2 SASEGT. V lost 1 base, J lost 5 bases, and 5 bases stayed unmatched. CDR3 nucleotides: TGTGCCAGCAGTGAAGGAAAGGGGGCTCACAATGAGCAGTTCTTC. This sequence encodes CASSEGKGAHNEQFF.

This sequence joins TRBV19 and TRBJ1-4; maybe TRBD1 (6 bases). The length of the CDR3 is 14 residues. Trimming pared 8 bases from V and 0 bases from J, leaving 10 bases between. The germline CDR1 and CDR2 sequences are LNHDA and SQIVND (reference sequence). The CDR3 here is CASRDTATNEKLFF. The CDR3 DNA reads as TGTGCCAGTCGGGACACCGCAACTAATGAAAAACTGTTTTTT.

The chain joins TRBV2 to TRBJ2-1; 7 bases agree with TRBD2. Germline V CDR1 and CDR2: SNHLY, FYNNEI. V lost 4 bases, J lost 7 bases, and 4 bases stayed unmatched. The CDR3 length is 13 residues. The CDR3 spells CASSGLAENEQFF. The CDR3 bases are TGTGCCAGCAGTGGGCTAGCGGAAAATGAGCAGTTCTTC.

This rearrangement joins TRBV6-1 to TRBJ2-1; perhaps TRBD1 as D (6 bases). The CDR3 loop spans 15 amino acids. Germline assignment: CDR1 MNHNS and CDR2 SASEGT. V was clipped by 3 bases and J by 8 bases, with 17 bases between them. In DNA, the CDR3 is TGTGCCAGCAGTGAGGGTCCAGGGGCCGGGGATGAGCAGTTCTTC. This sequence encodes CASSEGPGAGDEQFF.

This chain's CDR3 is CASSLRRGDLYNEQFF. The CDR3 DNA reads TGTGCCAGCAGCTTAAGGCGGGGGGACCTCTACAATGAGCAGTTCTTC. V usage is TRBV7-9 and J usage is TRBJ2-1; 8 bases are shared with TRBD2. The V segment lost 2 bases and the J segment 3 bases; nucleotides outside the gene matches: 6. The germline V gene has CDR1 SEHNR and CDR2 FQNEAQ (reference sequence). The CDR3 has 16 amino acids.

This clone has a single count. The chain has TRBV15 and TRBJ2-7; 7 nucleotides match TRBD2. This CDR3 is 15 amino acids long. V shed 0 bases, J shed 2 bases, and the junction held 4 bases outside the gene matches. Germline V gives CDR1 LNHNV, CDR2 YYDKDF (reference sequence). CDR3 region: CATSRDPSGPYEQYF. CDR3 DNA: TGTGCCACCAGCAGAGATCCTAGCGGACCCTACGAGCAGTACTTC.

The J gene is TRBJ2-5, the V gene TRBV24-1, with D tentatively TRBD1 (5 bases). The CDR3 is 16 residues long. Germline-derived CDR1 and CDR2 are KGHDR and SFDVKD. Trimming took off 2 bases at V and 3 bases at J, with 15 bases between the two ends. CDR3 residues: CATSDSTKGPKETQYF. The CDR3 bases are TGTGCCACCAGTGATTCGACGAAGGGGCCGAAAGAGACCCAGTACTTC.

This chain links TRBV12-1 with TRBJ2-5; the D call TRBD1 from the table was never checked on the DNA. TRBV12-1 is classified as a pseudogene. The CDR3 has 18 residues. CDR3: CASSFGPGQGHIRRTQYF. Here the CDR3 DNA reads TGTGCCAGCAGCTTTGGGCCGGGACAGGGCCACATCCGTCGGACCCAGTACTTC.

This clone appeared once. The CDR3 is CASSPGQSNTEAFF. CDR3 sequence (DNA): TGTGCCAGCTCACCCGGACAGTCGAACACTGAAGCTTTCTTT. The rearrangement links TRBV18 to TRBJ1-1, with D tentatively TRBD1 (6 bases). The CDR3 totals 14 residues. V lost 3 bases, J lost 1 base, and 9 bases lay in between. Per germline, CDR1 KGHSH and CDR2 LQKENI.

The gene calls are TRBV7-9 and TRBJ2-7, with TRBD2 identical over 13 bases. CDR3 size: 15 residues. Germline values: CDR1 SEHNR, CDR2 FQNEAQ (reference sequence). V dropped 10 bases and J dropped 7; count of bases not matched to a gene: 13. In DNA, the CDR3 is TGTGCCACCGGACTAGCGGGGGTTCCCTTGGGGGAGCAGTACTTC. Translation: CATGLAGVPLGEQYF. Full variable domain (outside the CDR3, taken from reference TRBV7-9 and TRBJ2-7): DTGVSQNPRHKITKRGQNVTFRCDPISEHNRLYWYRQTLGQGPEFLTYFQNEAQLEKSRLLSDRFSAERPKGSFSTLEIQRTEQGDSAMYLCATGLAGVPLGEQYFGPGTRLTVT.

This clone was picked up one time. The CDR3 nucleotides read TGTGCCAGCAGTTCAGGGGATGATCAGCCCCAGCATTTT. Its translation: CASSSGDDQPQHF. V gene TRBV6-2 or TRBV6-3 combines with J gene TRBJ1-5, with TRBD1 as a possible D gene (6 bases). Germline V gene data show CDR1 as MNHEY and CDR2 as SVGEGT. Trimming took 4 bases from V and 5 from J, leaving 9 bases between them. CDR3 size: 13 residues.

There are a few counts of this clone. V is TRBV7-9 and J is TRBJ1-5, with 8 positions matching TRBD1. The CDR3 is 15 amino acids. The germline CDR1 and CDR2 sequences are SEHNR and FQNEAQ (reference sequence). V lost 5 bases and J lost 4; bases outside the gene matches: 7. CDR3 sequence reads: CASSGPGQENQPQHF. Here the CDR3 DNA reads TGTGCCAGCAGCGGACCGGGACAGGAAAATCAGCCCCAGCATTTT.

The chain carries TRBV6-6 and TRBJ2-7; 7 bases are shared with TRBD2. Germline CDR1 and CDR2: MNHNY and SVGAGI (reference sequence). The CDR3 totals 14 residues. After removal of 6 bases from V and 0 bases from J, the junction contained 5 bases not matched to a gene. CDR3 DNA sequence: TGTGCCAGCAGCGGCCTAGCGGCCTCCTACGAGCAGTACTTC. This gives the protein CASSGLAASYEQYF.

This chain connects TRBV29-1 to TRBJ1-1; perhaps TRBD1 as D (5 bases). This CDR3 contains 12 residues. V dropped 7 bases and J dropped 1 base, with 10 bases sitting between them. The germline CDR1 and CDR2 sequences are SQVTM and ANQGSEA. The CDR3 sequence is CSGQRSNTEAFF. In nucleotides, the CDR3 is TGCAGCGGACAGAGATCGAACACTGAAGCTTTCTTT.

The genes are TRBV14 and TRBJ2-1; TRBD2 aligns across 8 bases. The length of the CDR3 is 14 residues. Trimming removed 3 bases from V and 5 bases from J; junction bases left unmatched: 3. Germline CDR1 and CDR2: SGHDN and FVKESK. The CDR3 DNA follows: TGTGCCAGCAGCCAGCTACTAGCGGACAATGAGCAGTTCTTC. Amino acid sequence: CASSQLLADNEQFF. Full variable domain (outside the CDR3, taken from reference TRBV14 and TRBJ2-1): EAGVTQFPSHSVIEKGQTVTLRCDPISGHDNLYWYRRVMGKEIKFLLHFVKESKQDESGMPNNRFLAERTGGTYSTLKVQPAELEDSGVYFCASSQLLADNEQFFGPGTRLTVL.

V is TRBV9 and J is TRBJ2-2, with TRBD2 identical over 7 bases. V lost 4 bases to trimming and J lost 1 base; unmatched junction nucleotides: 10. CDR1 is SGDLS and CDR2 is YYNGEE in the germline V gene. This CDR3 has 17 residues. In DNA form, the CDR3 reads TGTGCCAGCAGCCGTACTAGCGCCGTAGGGAACACCGGGGAGCTGTTTTTT. Translation gives CASSRTSAVGNTGELFF.

The CDR3 DNA reads as TGTGCCAGTTCGGTGGGACAGGGCTACGAGCAGTACTTC. It yields the protein CASSVGQGYEQYF. The J gene is TRBJ2-7, the V gene TRBV2, with 9 nucleotides matching TRBD1. The length of the CDR3 is 13 residues. Looked up from germline, CDR1 is SNHLY and CDR2 is FYNNEI. Trimming at V came to 9 bases and at J to 3 bases, leaving 6 bases not matched to a gene.

V is TRBV2 and J is TRBJ2-7; D gene ambiguous. The germline V gene encodes CDR1 SNHLY and CDR2 FYNNEI. This CDR3 has 15 residues. The V end was cut by 7 bases, the J end by 0 bases, with 16 bases between. The CDR3 is CASITPGTDSYEQYF. The CDR3 DNA reads TGTGCCAGCATCACCCCAGGAACTGACTCCTACGAGCAGTACTTC.

The chain couples TRBV6-5 to TRBJ2-3; 7 bases match TRBD2. Germline V lookup: CDR1 MNHEY, CDR2 SVGAGI. The CDR3 contains 15 residues. V shed 2 bases, J shed 4 bases, and the junction held 6 bases outside the gene matches. The CDR3 region has the DNA TGTGCCAGCAGTTACATGGCGGGAGTCGCAGATACGCAGTATTTT. This translates into CASSYMAGVADTQYF.

This chain connects TRBV27 to TRBJ2-2; TRBD1 might be the D (6 bases). Germline CDR1 MNHEY, CDR2 SMNVEV (reference sequence). This CDR3 contains 13 residues. V was pared by 8 bases and J by 8 bases, with 15 bases between. This chain's CDR3 is CASERQGSGELFF. The CDR3 DNA reads as TGTGCCAGCGAAAGGCAGGGGTCGGGGGAGCTGTTTTTT.

The rearrangement links TRBV24-1 to TRBJ2-3; 9 nucleotides line up with TRBD2. Germline V gene sequence: CDR1 KGHDR, CDR2 SFDVKD. V lost 11 bases to trimming and J lost 3 bases; unmatched junction nucleotides: 14. CDR3 length equals 16 residues. CDR3 amino acids: CASAQGKLAGTDTQYF. In DNA form, the CDR3 reads TGTGCCAGCGCACAGGGGAAACTAGCGGGTACAGATACGCAGTATTTT.

V and J are TRBV2 and TRBJ1-2; D gene unclear. The germline CDR1 and CDR2 sequences are SNHLY and FYNNEI. Trimming left V 2 bases short and J 8 bases short, with 18 bases between. The CDR3 consists of 15 residues. In nucleotides, the CDR3 is TGTGCCAGCAGTGAAAATGACTCACTCCTCCCGGGCTACACCTTC. It translates to CASSENDSLLPGYTF.

This chain connects TRBV11-3 to TRBJ1-6; possible D gene TRBD1, 5 bases. The CDR3 spans 14 residues. Germline lookup yields CDR1 SGHNT and CDR2 YENEEA. Trimming left V 0 bases short and J 5 bases short, with 5 bases between. CDR3 region: CASSLDRDNSPLHF. Written as DNA, the CDR3 is TGTGCCAGCAGCTTAGACAGGGATAATTCACCCCTCCACTTT.